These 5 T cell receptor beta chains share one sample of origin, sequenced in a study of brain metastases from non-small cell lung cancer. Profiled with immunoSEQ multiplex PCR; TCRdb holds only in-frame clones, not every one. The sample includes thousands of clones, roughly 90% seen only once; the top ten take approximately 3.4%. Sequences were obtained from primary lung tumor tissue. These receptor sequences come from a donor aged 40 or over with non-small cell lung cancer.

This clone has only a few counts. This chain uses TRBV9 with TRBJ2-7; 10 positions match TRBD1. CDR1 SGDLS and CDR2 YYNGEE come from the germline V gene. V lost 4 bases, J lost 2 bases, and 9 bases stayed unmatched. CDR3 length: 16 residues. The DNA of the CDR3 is TGTGCCAGCAGCTTGGAACCGGGACAGGGGCCCTACGAGCAGTACTTC. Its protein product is CASSLEPGQGPYEQYF. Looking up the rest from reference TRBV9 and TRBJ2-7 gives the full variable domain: DSGVTQTPKHLITATGQRVTLRCSPRSGDLSVYWYQQSLDQGLQFLIQYYNGEERAKGNILERFSAQQFPDLHSELNLSSLELGDSALYFCASSLEPGQGPYEQYFGPGTRLTVT.

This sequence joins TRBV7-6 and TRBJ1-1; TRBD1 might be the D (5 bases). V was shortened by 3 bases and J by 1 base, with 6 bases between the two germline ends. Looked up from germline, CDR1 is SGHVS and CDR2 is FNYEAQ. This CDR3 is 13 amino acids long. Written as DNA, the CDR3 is TGTGCCAGCAGCTTTACAGGGAACACTGAAGCTTTCTTT. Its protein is CASSFTGNTEAFF.

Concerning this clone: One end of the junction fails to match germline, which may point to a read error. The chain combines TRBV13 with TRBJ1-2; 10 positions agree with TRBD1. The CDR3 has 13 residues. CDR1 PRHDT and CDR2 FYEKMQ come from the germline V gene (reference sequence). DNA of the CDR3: TGTGCCAGTAGCCGGGACAGGGGAAACGGCTACACTTTC. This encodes CASSRDRGNGYTF. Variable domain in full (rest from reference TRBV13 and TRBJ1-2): AAGVIQSPRHLIKEKRETATLKCYPIPRHDTVYWYQQGPGQDPQFLISFYEKMQSDKGSIPDRFSAQQFSDYHSELNMSSLELGDSALYFCASSRDRGNGYTFGSGTRLTVV.

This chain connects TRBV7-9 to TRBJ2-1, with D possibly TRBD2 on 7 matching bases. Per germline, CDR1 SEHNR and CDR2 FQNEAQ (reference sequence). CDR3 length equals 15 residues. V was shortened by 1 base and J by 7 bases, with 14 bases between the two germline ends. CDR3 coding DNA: TGTGCCAGCAGCTTAGAGTCGGGGGGCCCGAATGAGCAGTTCTTC. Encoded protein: CASSLESGGPNEQFF.

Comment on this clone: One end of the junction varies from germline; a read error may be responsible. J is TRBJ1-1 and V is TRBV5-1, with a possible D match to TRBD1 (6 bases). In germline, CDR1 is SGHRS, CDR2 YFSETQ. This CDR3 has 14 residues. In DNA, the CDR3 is TGCGCCAGCAGCTTGGAGGGTGGGGACACTGAAGCTTTTTTT. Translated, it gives CASSLEGGDTEAFF.